This passage covers 27 T cell receptor beta chains from one sample sequenced in a study of blood T cell repertoires in COVID-19. TCRdb keeps only in-frame clones here, not all; method: immunoSEQ multiplex PCR. The repertoire has 65,000 to 70,000 clones, approximately 83% of them found once; the top ten carry more than 1.4%. The sequencing sample was made of peripheral blood. The source is a woman aged 55 to 70 with acute or convalescent COVID-19.

This chain connects TRBV3-1 (or the pseudogene TRBV3-2) to TRBJ2-3; TRBD1 aligns across 8 bases. The trim removed 1 base at V and 4 bases at J, leaving 4 bases unmatched. The CDR3 contains 15 residues. In germline, CDR1 is LGHDT, CDR2 YNNKEL (reference sequence). CDR3 sequence reads: CASSQGAGGADTQYF. The CDR3 bases are TGTGCCAGCAGCCAAGGGGCAGGGGGCGCAGATACGCAGTATTTT.

The rearrangement joins TRBV28 to TRBJ1-2, with TRBD1 identical over 8 bases. The ends lost 5 bases at V and 7 bases at J; junction bases unmatched: 6. CDR1 is MDHEN, CDR2 SYDVKM, per germline. The CDR3 spans 13 residues. This CDR3 is CASSPRTGSGYTF. CDR3 sequence (DNA): TGTGCCAGCAGTCCCAGGACAGGGTCTGGCTACACCTTC.

The V call is TRBV27, the J call TRBJ1-1; 8 bases are shared with TRBD1. The ends lost 6 bases at V and 12 bases at J; junction bases unmatched: 9. CDR1 is MNHEY, CDR2 SMNVEV, per germline (reference sequence). The CDR3 is 12 amino acids. Here the CDR3 reads CASRRTGGGTFF. In DNA form, the CDR3 reads TGTGCCAGCAGACGAACAGGGGGGGGAACTTTCTTT.

V and J are TRBV3-1 (or the pseudogene TRBV3-2) and TRBJ1-6; D not certain. Looked up from germline, CDR1 is LGHDT and CDR2 is YNNKEL (reference sequence). The CDR3 has 13 amino acids. V was clipped by 1 base and J by 6 bases, with 4 bases between them. CDR3 in DNA: TGTGCCAGCAGCCAAGCGGTTAATTCACCCCTCCACTTT. It specifies CASSQAVNSPLHF.

V is TRBV19 and J is TRBJ1-4; 9 nucleotides match TRBD1. Looked up from germline, CDR1 is LNHDA and CDR2 is SQIVND (reference sequence). The junction had 8 bases not matched to a gene; V was cut back by 6 bases and J by 0 bases. This CDR3 has 17 residues. CDR3 sequence: CASRPGQGGATNEKLFF. The CDR3 DNA follows: TGTGCCAGTAGACCGGGACAGGGCGGCGCAACTAATGAAAAACTGTTTTTT.

The genes are TRBV28 and TRBJ1-2, with 7 bases fitting TRBD1. Trimming took 2 bases from V and 5 from J; bases not matched to a gene: 14. This CDR3 is 17 amino acids long. The V gene's germline CDR1 is MDHEN and CDR2 SYDVKM. The CDR3 region is CASSLPSGGLTLYGYTF. CDR3 bases: TGTGCCAGCAGTTTACCCTCAGGGGGTCTGACTCTTTATGGCTACACCTTC.

The CDR3 loop reads CASSSLLRPGDRDEKLFF. CDR3 nucleotides: TGTGCCAGCAGCTCCCTCTTAAGACCCGGGGACAGGGATGAAAAACTGTTTTTT. This chain connects TRBV7-9 to TRBJ1-4; 9 bases align to TRBD1. The CDR3 loop spans 18 amino acids. Germline V gene sequence: CDR1 SEHNR, CDR2 FQNEAQ (reference sequence). Trimming cost V 4 bases and J 6 bases; bases outside gene matches: 15.

The genes are TRBV28 and TRBJ1-5; D may be TRBD1 (6 bases). Per the germline V gene, CDR1 is MDHEN and CDR2 is SYDVKM. Trimming pared 4 bases from V and 4 bases from J, leaving 14 bases between. This CDR3 comprises 15 residues. CDR3 coding DNA: TGTGCCAGCAGTTCCCAGGGGCTGATGAATCAGCCCCAGCATTTT. Translated, it gives CASSSQGLMNQPQHF.

This clone has a handful of counts. V and J are TRBV5-4 and TRBJ2-7; tentatively, D is TRBD1 (6 bases). V lost 4 bases and J 2 bases, leaving 25 bases between the germline ends. The CDR3 runs to 18 residues. Germline-derived CDR1 and CDR2 are SGHNT and YYREEE (reference sequence). The CDR3 DNA is TGTGCCAGCAGCCCATTCCCCCTCGGGACACTCCAAACCTACGAGCAGTACTTC. Its protein product is CASSPFPLGTLQTYEQYF.

As DNA, the CDR3 is TGTGCCAGTAGTATAACAGGGGTCACCGGGGAGCTGTTTTTT. Its translation: CASSITGVTGELFF. V gene TRBV19 combines with J gene TRBJ2-2; 7 nucleotides line up with TRBD1. Germline CDR1 is LNHDA and CDR2 is SQIVND (reference sequence). This CDR3 spans 14 amino acids. V was pared by 2 bases and J by 4 bases, with 1 base of the junction left unmatched. The full variable domain, in which reference TRBV19 and TRBJ2-2 provide the parts outside the CDR3, is DGGITQSPKYLFRKEGQNVTLSCEQNLNHDAMYWYRQDPGQGLRLIYYSQIVNDFQKGDIAEGYSVSREKKESFPLTVTSAQKNPTAFYLCASSITGVTGELFFGEGSRLTVL.

The chain is built from TRBV2 and TRBJ1-6; the D gene is possibly TRBD1 (6 bases). In germline, CDR1 is SNHLY, CDR2 FYNNEI. There are 15 residues in the CDR3. V was cut by 6 bases and J by 9 bases, with 18 bases left in between. The CDR3 loop reads CASSKNRVEGSPLHF. CDR3 nucleotides: TGTGCCAGCAGCAAAAACAGGGTTGAGGGTTCACCCCTCCACTTT.

The rearrangement joins TRBV18 to TRBJ2-2; TRBD2 might be the D (5 bases). The ends were cut back, 1 base at V and 6 bases at J, with 18 bases in the middle. The length of the CDR3 is 17 residues. Germline values: CDR1 KGHSH, CDR2 LQKENI. The DNA of the CDR3 is TGTGCCAGCTCACCACTGAAACGAGGGTTTCAATCCGGGGAGCTGTTTTTT. Its protein is CASSPLKRGFQSGELFF.

V is TRBV30 and J is TRBJ2-5, with unresolved D. This CDR3 is 13 amino acids long. Germline-derived CDR1 and CDR2 are GTSNPN and SVGIG (reference sequence). V lost 5 bases and J 0 bases, leaving 10 bases between the germline ends. The CDR3 is CAWDGEYQETQYF. The DNA for the CDR3 is TGTGCCTGGGACGGAGAATACCAAGAGACCCAGTACTTC.

The chain has TRBV7-2 and TRBJ2-1; 9 bases map to TRBD2. The ends lost 1 base at V and 8 bases at J; junction bases unmatched: 6. Germline V gene sequence: CDR1 SGHTA, CDR2 FQGNSA. CDR3 length: 15 amino acids. CDR3 region: CASSLGGGAVYEQFF. CDR3 DNA: TGTGCCAGCAGCTTAGGCGGGGGGGCCGTCTATGAGCAGTTCTTC.

The chain employs TRBV6-5 and TRBJ1-2, with 10 positions matching TRBD1. This CDR3 has 15 residues. V shed 7 bases, J shed 5 bases, and the junction held 10 bases outside the gene matches. Germline V gene data show CDR1 as MNHEY and CDR2 as SVGAGI. As DNA, the CDR3 is TGTGCCAGCACCACCGGGACAGGGGTTGGGTATGGCTACACCTTC. Protein: CASTTGTGVGYGYTF.

Turning to this clone: One junction end does not reproduce the germline sequence, and a read error may be involved. As DNA, the CDR3 is TGTGCCAGCAGTGAAGCTACGGGACTCCCTGCGGACTTC. Translated, it gives CASSEATGLPADF. J is TRBJ2-5 and V is TRBV2, with a weak D call TRBD2 (6 bases). The length of the CDR3 is 13 residues. Germline loops: CDR1 SNHLY, CDR2 FYNNEI. Drawing the rest from reference TRBV2 and TRBJ2-5, the complete variable domain is EPEVTQTPSHQVTQMGQEVILRCVPISNHLYFYWYRQILGQKVEFLVSFYNNEISEKSEIFDDQFSVERPDGSNFTLKIRSTKLEDSAMYFCASSEATGLPADFGPGTRLLVL.

This clone appeared once. The chain carries TRBV9 and TRBJ1-2, with 8 bases fitting TRBD1. This CDR3 has 14 residues. The V segment lost 4 bases and the J segment 6 bases; nucleotides outside the gene matches: 8. Germline V gene lookup returns CDR1 SGDLS and CDR2 YYNGEE. In DNA form, the CDR3 reads TGTGCCAGCAGCACGAAGACAGGGGACAATGGCTACACCTTC. Its protein product is CASSTKTGDNGYTF.

The sample holds a few counts of this clone. The chain recombines TRBV7-8 with TRBJ1-3; D remains unclear. CDR3 length: 13 amino acids. V was shortened by 3 bases and J by 3 bases, with 6 bases between the two germline ends. Germline V lookup: CDR1 SGHVS, CDR2 FQNEAQ. As DNA, the CDR3 is TGTGCCAGCAGCTTTCTAGATGGAAACACCATATATTTT. Translating it yields CASSFLDGNTIYF.

The gene calls are TRBV5-1 and TRBJ1-4; TRBD1 aligns across 10 bases. The CDR3 is 14 residues long. V shed 4 bases and J 13 bases; nucleotides not matched to a gene: 10. Germline V lookup: CDR1 SGHRS, CDR2 YFSETQ. The CDR3 sequence is CASSDRDRGGRLFF. The CDR3 DNA follows: TGCGCCAGCAGCGACCGGGACAGGGGTGGTAGACTGTTTTTT.

This rearrangement joins TRBV18 to TRBJ1-1; no firm D call. Germline CDR1 reads KGHSH; CDR2 reads LQKENI. Trimming left V 3 bases short and J 3 bases short, with 14 bases between. This CDR3 has 15 amino acids. CDR3 sequence (DNA): TGTGCCAGCTCACCCTCCCATCTACCGGACACTGAAGCTTTCTTT. It encodes CASSPSHLPDTEAFF.

The chain employs TRBV30 and TRBJ2-2; weak D call: TRBD1 (5 bases). V lost 2 bases and J lost 1, with 11 bases in between. This CDR3 region has 15 residues. Per germline, CDR1 GTSNPN and CDR2 SVGIG (reference sequence). The CDR3: CAWSKDIGNTGELFF. The DNA for the CDR3 is TGTGCCTGGAGTAAGGACATCGGGAACACCGGGGAGCTGTTTTTT.

This rearrangement joins TRBV6-6 to TRBJ2-3; 8 bases line up with TRBD2. Germline loops: CDR1 MNHNY, CDR2 SVGAGI (reference sequence). The ends lost 4 bases at V and 4 bases at J; junction bases unmatched: 10. This CDR3 region has 16 residues. DNA of the CDR3: TGTGCCAGCAGTTTACTCGGGACTAGTAACGCAGATACGCAGTATTTT. Translating gives CASSLLGTSNADTQYF.

The chain links TRBV28 to TRBJ1-1; no reliable D call. CDR3 length: 13 amino acids. Per the germline V gene, CDR1 is MDHEN and CDR2 is SYDVKM. V shed 2 bases and J shed 10 bases, with 14 bases lying between them. This chain's CDR3 is CASSLSGGRGAFF. CDR3 nucleotide sequence: TGTGCCAGCAGTTTAAGTGGAGGGCGGGGAGCTTTCTTT.

This rearrangement joins TRBV28 to TRBJ1-6; 7 bases are a match to TRBD1. V dropped 10 bases and J dropped 4; count of bases not matched to a gene: 10. The CDR3 has 15 amino acids. CDR1 is MDHEN and CDR2 is SYDVKM in the germline V gene. The DNA of the CDR3 is TGTGCCACCGTCGAGGGGGCCAGTTATAATTCACCCCTCCACTTT. Amino acid sequence: CATVEGASYNSPLHF.

The J gene is TRBJ2-2, the V gene TRBV28, with TRBD1 identical over 9 bases. V shed 6 bases, J shed 5 bases, and the junction held 7 bases outside the gene matches. This CDR3 is 15 amino acids long. Germline lookup yields CDR1 MDHEN and CDR2 SYDVKM. The DNA for the CDR3 is TGTGCCAGCAGGGGGACAGGGAGGAGAACCGGGGAGCTGTTTTTT. It specifies CASRGTGRRTGELFF.

This chain connects TRBV19 to TRBJ2-2, with D hard to call. Germline CDR1 LNHDA, CDR2 SQIVND (reference sequence). The CDR3 is made up of 13 amino acids. V lost 3 bases and J lost 5, with 7 bases in between. Written as DNA, the CDR3 is TGTGCCAGTAGTATCGCCGGGACCGGGGAGCTGTTTTTT. Translation: CASSIAGTGELFF.

The chain recombines TRBV4-1 with TRBJ1-3, with D maybe TRBD1 (6 bases). Germline V gene lookup returns CDR1 MGHRA and CDR2 YSYEKL. This CDR3 region has 16 residues. Trimming removed 0 bases at V and 4 bases at J, with 13 bases between. This CDR3 is CASSQEGSGTGNTIYF. CDR3 in DNA: TGCGCCAGCAGCCAAGAAGGGTCAGGGACAGGAAACACCATATATTTT.